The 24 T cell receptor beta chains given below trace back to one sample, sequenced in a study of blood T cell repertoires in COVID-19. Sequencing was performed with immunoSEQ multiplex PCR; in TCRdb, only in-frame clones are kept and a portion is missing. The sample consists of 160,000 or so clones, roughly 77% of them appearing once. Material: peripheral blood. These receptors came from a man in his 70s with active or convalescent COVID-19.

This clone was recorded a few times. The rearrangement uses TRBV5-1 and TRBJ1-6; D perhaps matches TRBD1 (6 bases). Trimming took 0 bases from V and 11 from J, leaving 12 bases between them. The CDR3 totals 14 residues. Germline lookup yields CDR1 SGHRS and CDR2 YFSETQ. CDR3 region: CASSLEQGSPPLHF. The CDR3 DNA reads TGCGCCAGCAGCTTGGAACAGGGTTCGCCACCCCTCCACTTT.

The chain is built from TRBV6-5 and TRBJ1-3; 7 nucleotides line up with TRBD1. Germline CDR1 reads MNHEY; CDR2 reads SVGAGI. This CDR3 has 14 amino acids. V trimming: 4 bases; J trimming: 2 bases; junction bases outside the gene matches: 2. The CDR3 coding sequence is TGTGCCAGCAGTTCGGGGACAGCTGGAAACACCATATATTTT. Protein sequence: CASSSGTAGNTIYF.

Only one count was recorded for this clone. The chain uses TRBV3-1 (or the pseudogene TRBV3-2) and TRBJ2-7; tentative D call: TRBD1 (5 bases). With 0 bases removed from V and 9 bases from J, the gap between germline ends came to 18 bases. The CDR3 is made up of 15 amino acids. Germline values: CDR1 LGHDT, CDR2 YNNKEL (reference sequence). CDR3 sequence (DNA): TGTGCCAGCAGCCAAGATTGGGCTCAGGGTGTGATGCAGTACTTC. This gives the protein CASSQDWAQGVMQYF.

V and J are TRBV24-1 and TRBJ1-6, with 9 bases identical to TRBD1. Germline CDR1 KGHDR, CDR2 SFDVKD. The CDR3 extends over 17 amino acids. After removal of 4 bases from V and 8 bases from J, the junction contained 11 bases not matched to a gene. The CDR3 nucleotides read TGTGCCACCAGTGAGCGGGACAGGGAGGAGGGCGATTCACCCCTCCACTTT. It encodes CATSERDREEGDSPLHF.

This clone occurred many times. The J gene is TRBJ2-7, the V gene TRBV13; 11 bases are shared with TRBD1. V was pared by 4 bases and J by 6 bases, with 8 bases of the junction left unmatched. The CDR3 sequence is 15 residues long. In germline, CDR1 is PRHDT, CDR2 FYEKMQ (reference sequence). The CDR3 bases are TGTGCCAGCAGCTATAGCCCGGGACAGGGGGTCGAGCAGTACTTC. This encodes CASSYSPGQGVEQYF.

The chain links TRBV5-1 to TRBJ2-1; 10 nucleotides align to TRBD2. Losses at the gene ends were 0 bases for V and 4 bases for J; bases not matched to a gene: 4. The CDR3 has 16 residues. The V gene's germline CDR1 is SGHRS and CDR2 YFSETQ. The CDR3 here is CASSLGPSGSYNEQFF. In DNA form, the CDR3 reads TGCGCCAGCAGCTTGGGTCCTAGCGGGAGTTACAATGAGCAGTTCTTC.

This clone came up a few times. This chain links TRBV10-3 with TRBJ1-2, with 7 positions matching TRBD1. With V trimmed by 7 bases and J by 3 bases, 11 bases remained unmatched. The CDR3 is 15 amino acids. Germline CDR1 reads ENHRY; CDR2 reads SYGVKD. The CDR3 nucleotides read TGTGCCATCACACAGGGGTCGATGTGGGACTATGGCTACACCTTC. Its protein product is CAITQGSMWDYGYTF.

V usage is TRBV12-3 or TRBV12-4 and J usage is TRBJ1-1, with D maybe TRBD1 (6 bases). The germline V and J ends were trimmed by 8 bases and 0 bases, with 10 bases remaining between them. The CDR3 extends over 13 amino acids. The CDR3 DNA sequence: TGTGCCAGCTCCCAGGGGATGAACACTGAAGCTTTCTTT. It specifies CASSQGMNTEAFF.

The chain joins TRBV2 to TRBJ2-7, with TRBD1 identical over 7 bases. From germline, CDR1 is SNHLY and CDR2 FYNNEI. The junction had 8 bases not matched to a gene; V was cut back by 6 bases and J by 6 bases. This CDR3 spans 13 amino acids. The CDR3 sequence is CASSLTGESEQYF. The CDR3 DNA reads TGTGCCAGCAGCCTTACAGGGGAAAGCGAGCAGTACTTC.

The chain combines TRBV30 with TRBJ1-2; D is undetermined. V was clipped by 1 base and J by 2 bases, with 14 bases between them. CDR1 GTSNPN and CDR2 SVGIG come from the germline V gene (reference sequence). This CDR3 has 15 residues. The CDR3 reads CAWSGEGLINYGYTF. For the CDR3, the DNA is TGTGCCTGGAGTGGGGAGGGCCTAATCAACTATGGCTACACCTTC.

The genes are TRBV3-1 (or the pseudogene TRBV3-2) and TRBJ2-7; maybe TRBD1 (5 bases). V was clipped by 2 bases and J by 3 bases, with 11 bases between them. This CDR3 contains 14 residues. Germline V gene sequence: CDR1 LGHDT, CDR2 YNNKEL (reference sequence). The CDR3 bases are TGTGCCAGCAGCCAAAACGGCAGGGACTACGAGCAGTACTTC. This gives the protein CASSQNGRDYEQYF.

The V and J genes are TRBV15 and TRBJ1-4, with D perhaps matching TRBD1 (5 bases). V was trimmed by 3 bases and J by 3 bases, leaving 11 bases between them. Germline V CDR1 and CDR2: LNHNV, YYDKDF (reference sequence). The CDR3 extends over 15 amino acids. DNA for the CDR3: TGTGCCACCAGCAGCGGGGGAAGAGCTAATGAAAAACTGTTTTTT. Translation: CATSSGGRANEKLFF. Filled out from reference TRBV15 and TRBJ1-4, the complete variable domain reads DAMVIQNPRYQVTQFGKPVTLSCSQTLNHNVMYWYQQKSSQAPKLLFHYYDKDFNNEADTPDNFQSRRPNTSFCFLDIRSPGLGDTAMYLCATSSGGRANEKLFFGSGTQLSVL.

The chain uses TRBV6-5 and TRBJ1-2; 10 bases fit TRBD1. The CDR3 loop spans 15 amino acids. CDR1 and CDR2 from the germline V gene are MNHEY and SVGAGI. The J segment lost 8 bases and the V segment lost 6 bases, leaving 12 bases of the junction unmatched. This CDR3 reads CASRPLGQGSGGYTF. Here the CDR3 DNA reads TGTGCCAGCAGACCATTGGGACAGGGGTCGGGAGGCTACACCTTC.

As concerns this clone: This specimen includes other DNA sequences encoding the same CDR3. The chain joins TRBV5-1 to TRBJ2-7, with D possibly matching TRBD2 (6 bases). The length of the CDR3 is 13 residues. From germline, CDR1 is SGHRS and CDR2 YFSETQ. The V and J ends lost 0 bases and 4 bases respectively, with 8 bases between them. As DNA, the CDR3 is TGCGCCAGCAGCTTGGGGGGGACTTACGAGCAGTACTTC. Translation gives CASSLGGTYEQYF. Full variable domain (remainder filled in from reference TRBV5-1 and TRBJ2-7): KAGVTQTPRYLIKTRGQQVTLSCSPISGHRSVSWYQQTPGQGLQFLFEYFSETQRNKGNFPGRFSGRQFSNSRSEMNVSTLELGDSALYLCASSLGGTYEQYFGPGTRLTVT.

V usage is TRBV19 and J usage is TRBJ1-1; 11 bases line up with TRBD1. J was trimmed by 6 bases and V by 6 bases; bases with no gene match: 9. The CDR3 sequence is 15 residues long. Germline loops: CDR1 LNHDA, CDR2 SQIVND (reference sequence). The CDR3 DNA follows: TGTGCCAGTAGAACCGAAGGACAGGGGGCGGCTGAAGCTTTCTTT. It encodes CASRTEGQGAAEAFF.

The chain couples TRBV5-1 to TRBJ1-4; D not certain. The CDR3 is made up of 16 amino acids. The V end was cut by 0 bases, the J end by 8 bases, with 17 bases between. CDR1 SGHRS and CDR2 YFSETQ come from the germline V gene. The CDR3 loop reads CASSLAPGITEEKLFF. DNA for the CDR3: TGCGCCAGCAGCTTGGCCCCGGGGATCACGGAGGAAAAACTGTTTTTT.

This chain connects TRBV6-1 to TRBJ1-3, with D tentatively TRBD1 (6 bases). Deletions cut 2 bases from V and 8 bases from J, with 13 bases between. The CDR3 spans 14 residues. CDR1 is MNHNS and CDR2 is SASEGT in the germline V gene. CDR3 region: CASSEIQGQDTIYF. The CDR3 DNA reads TGTGCCAGCAGTGAAATACAGGGCCAAGACACCATATATTTT.

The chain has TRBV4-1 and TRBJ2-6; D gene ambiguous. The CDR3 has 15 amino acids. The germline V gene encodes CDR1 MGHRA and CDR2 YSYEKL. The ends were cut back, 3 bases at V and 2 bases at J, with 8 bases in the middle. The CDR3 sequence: CASSHPSAGANVLTF. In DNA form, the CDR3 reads TGCGCCAGCAGCCACCCCTCGGCTGGGGCCAACGTCCTGACTTTC.

In DNA form, the CDR3 reads TGTGCCAGCAGTTTAGTCCAGGGTGAAGCTTTCTTT. As protein: CASSLVQGEAFF. The chain carries TRBV12-3 or TRBV12-4 and TRBJ1-1; D is perhaps TRBD1 (5 bases). V lost 1 base to trimming and J lost 7 bases, with 7 bases between them. This CDR3 region has 12 residues.

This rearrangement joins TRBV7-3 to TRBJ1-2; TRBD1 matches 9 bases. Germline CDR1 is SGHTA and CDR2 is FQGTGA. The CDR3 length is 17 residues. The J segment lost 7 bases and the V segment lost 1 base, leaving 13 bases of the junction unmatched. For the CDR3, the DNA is TGTGCCAGCAGCTTAAACCCTTCCGGGACAGGGTTTTCTGGCTACACCTTC. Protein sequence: CASSLNPSGTGFSGYTF.

CDR3: CASSYVANGEQYF. The CDR3 DNA sequence: TGTGCCAGCAGTTATGTAGCAAACGGAGAGCAGTACTTC. This sequence joins TRBV6-2 or TRBV6-3 and TRBJ2-7; no definite D call. CDR1 and CDR2 from the germline V gene are MNHEY and SVGEGT. The V end lost 3 bases, the J end lost 7 bases, and 13 bases lay between the germline ends. The CDR3 is 13 amino acids.

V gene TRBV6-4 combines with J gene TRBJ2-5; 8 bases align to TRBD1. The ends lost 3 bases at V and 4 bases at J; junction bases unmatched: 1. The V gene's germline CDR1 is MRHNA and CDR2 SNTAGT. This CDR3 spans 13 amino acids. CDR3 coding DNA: TGTGCCAGCAGTGAACAGGGGGGAGAGACCCAGTACTTC. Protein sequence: CASSEQGGETQYF.

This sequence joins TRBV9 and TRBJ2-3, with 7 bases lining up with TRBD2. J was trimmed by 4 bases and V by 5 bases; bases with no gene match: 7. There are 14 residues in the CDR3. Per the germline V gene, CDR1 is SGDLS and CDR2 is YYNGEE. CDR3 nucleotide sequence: TGTGCCAGCAGTTCTGGACTAGGGGCAGATACGCAGTATTTT. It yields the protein CASSSGLGADTQYF.

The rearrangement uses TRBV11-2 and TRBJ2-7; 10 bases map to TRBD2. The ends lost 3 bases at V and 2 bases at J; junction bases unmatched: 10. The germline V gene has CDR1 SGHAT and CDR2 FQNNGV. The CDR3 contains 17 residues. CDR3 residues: CASSFPLAGATTYEQYF. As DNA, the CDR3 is TGTGCCAGCAGCTTTCCTCTAGCGGGGGCCACAACCTACGAGCAGTACTTC. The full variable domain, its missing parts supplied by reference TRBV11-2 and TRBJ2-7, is EAGVAQSPRYKIIEKRQSVAFWCNPISGHATLYWYQQILGQGPKLLIQFQNNGVVDDSQLPKDRFSAERLKGVDSTLKIQPAKLEDSAVYLCASSFPLAGATTYEQYFGPGTRLTVT.